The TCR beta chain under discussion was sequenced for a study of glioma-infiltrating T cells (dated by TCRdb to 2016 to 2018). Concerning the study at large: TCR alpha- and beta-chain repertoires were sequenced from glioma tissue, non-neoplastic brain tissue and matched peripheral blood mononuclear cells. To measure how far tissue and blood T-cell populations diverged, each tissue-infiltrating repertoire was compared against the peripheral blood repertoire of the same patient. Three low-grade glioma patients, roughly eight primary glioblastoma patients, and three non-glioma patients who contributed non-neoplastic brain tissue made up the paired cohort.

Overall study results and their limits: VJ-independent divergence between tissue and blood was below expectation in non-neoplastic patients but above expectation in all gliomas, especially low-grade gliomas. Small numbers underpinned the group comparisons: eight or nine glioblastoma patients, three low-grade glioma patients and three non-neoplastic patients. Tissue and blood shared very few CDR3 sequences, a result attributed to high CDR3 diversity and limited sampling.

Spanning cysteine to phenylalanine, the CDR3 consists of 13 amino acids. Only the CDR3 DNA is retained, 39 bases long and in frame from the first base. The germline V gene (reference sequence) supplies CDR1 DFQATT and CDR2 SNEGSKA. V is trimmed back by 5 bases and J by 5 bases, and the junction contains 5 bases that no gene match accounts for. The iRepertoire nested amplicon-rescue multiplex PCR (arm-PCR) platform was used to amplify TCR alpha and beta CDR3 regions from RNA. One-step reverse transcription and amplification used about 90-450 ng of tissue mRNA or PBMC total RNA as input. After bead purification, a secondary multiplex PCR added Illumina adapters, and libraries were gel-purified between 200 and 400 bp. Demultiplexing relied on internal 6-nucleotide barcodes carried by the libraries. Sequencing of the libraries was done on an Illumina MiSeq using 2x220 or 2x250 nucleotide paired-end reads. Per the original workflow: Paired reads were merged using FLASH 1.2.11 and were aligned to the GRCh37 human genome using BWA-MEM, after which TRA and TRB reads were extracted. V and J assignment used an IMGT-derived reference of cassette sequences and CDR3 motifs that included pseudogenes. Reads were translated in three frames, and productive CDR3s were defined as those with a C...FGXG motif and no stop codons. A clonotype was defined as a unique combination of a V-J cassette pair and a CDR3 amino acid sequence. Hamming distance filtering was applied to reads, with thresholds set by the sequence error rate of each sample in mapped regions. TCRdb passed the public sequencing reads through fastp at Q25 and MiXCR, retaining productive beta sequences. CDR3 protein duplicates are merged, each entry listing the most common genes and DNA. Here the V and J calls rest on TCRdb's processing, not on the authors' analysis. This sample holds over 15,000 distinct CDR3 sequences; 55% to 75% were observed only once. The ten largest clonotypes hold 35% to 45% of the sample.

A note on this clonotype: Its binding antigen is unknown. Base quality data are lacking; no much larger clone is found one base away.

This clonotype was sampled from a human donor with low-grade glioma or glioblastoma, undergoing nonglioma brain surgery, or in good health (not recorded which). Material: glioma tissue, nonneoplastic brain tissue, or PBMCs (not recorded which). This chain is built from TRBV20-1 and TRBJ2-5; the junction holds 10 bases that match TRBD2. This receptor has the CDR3 CSAPISGRETQYF. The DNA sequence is TGCAGTGCTCCGATTAGCGGGAGGGAGACCCAGTACTTC.